This entry lists 26 T cell receptor beta chains sequenced from one sample in a study of CD8 T cells in acute hepatitis C reinfection. Time point reported: naive CD8 control sorted from an acute-time-point sample. Sequencing used immunoSEQ multiplex PCR; TCRdb keeps in-frame clones, though not all of them. The sample includes about 38,000 clones, approximately 85% of them seen just once. The specimen was naive CD8+ T cells from PBMCs. These receptors originate from a woman younger than 35 who spontaneously cleared hepatitis C infection.

This chain connects TRBV7-8 to TRBJ1-2; TRBD1 aligns across 7 bases. Germline CDR1 and CDR2: SGHVS and FQNEAQ. V was clipped by 2 bases and J by 6 bases; unmatched bases: 6. The CDR3 totals 14 residues. For the CDR3, the DNA is TGTGCCAGCAGCTTAACAGGGGATGCCAATGGCTACACCTTC. Encoded protein: CASSLTGDANGYTF.

The chain recombines TRBV6-5 with TRBJ1-2, with unresolved D. The ends were cut back, 4 bases at V and 5 bases at J, with 11 bases in the middle. CDR1 MNHEY and CDR2 SVGAGI come from the germline V gene. The CDR3 has 13 residues. The DNA of the CDR3 is TGTGCCAGCAGTTGGGGAGTTCCGTATGGCTACACCTTC. Protein: CASSWGVPYGYTF.

This clone is a singleton in its sample. The chain joins TRBV6-1 to TRBJ2-7, with TRBD1 identical over 7 bases. From germline, CDR1 is MNHNS and CDR2 SASEGT. CDR3 length: 17 residues. After removal of 6 bases from V and 3 bases from J, the junction contained 17 bases not matched to a gene. For the CDR3, the DNA is TGTGCCAGCAGCGAAACTATAGGGACAGCGCAAAGCTACGAGCAGTACTTC. Its protein product is CASSETIGTAQSYEQYF.

The chain recombines TRBV5-1 with TRBJ2-5; D is possibly TRBD1 or TRBD2 (5 bases each). Germline CDR1 reads SGHRS; CDR2 reads YFSETQ. Between the trimmed V and J ends, which lost 0 bases and 5 bases, there was a span of 14 bases. The CDR3 sequence is 15 residues long. The CDR3 region has the DNA TGCGCCAGCAGCTTGGACGGTCCTGAGGGGGAGACCCAGTACTTC. Translated: CASSLDGPEGETQYF. The full variable domain, rest sourced from reference TRBV5-1 and TRBJ2-5, is KAGVTQTPRYLIKTRGQQVTLSCSPISGHRSVSWYQQTPGQGLQFLFEYFSETQRNKGNFPGRFSGRQFSNSRSEMNVSTLELGDSALYLCASSLDGPEGETQYFGPGTRLLVL.

This clone was recorded a few times. The chain employs TRBV7-9 and TRBJ2-1, with 9 bases that match TRBD2. The trim removed 4 bases at V and 5 bases at J, leaving 6 bases unmatched. This CDR3 has 15 residues. Germline CDR1 is SEHNR and CDR2 is FQNEAQ (reference sequence). CDR3 residues: CASSYSGSGNNEQFF. The CDR3 region has the DNA TGTGCCAGCAGCTATAGCGGGAGCGGGAACAATGAGCAGTTCTTC.

The J gene is TRBJ1-2, the V gene TRBV11-2; D is perhaps TRBD1 (6 bases). The V end lost 1 base, the J end lost 6 bases, and 15 bases lay between the germline ends. CDR1 SGHAT and CDR2 FQNNGV come from the germline V gene. The CDR3 covers 15 residues. DNA for the CDR3: TGTGCCAGCAGCTTAGCCGGGGGGCCTTACGATGGCTACACCTTC. Its protein product is CASSLAGGPYDGYTF.

CDR3 protein: CASSPAVAHSYNEQFF. The CDR3 coding sequence is TGTGCCAGCTCACCAGCCGTAGCCCATTCCTACAATGAGCAGTTCTTC. The chain uses TRBV18 and TRBJ2-1; D call uncertain. CDR3 size: 16 residues. Germline lookup yields CDR1 KGHSH and CDR2 LQKENI. Trimming took off 2 bases at V and 1 base at J, with 12 bases between the two ends.

The rearrangement uses TRBV7-2 and TRBJ2-1; D uncertain. The V gene's germline CDR1 is SGHTA and CDR2 FQGNSA. The length of the CDR3 is 13 residues. With 1 base removed from V and 3 bases from J, the gap between germline ends came to 4 bases. CDR3 coding DNA: TGTGCCAGCAGCTTAGGGCTCTACAATGAGCAGTTCTTC. It encodes CASSLGLYNEQFF.

The V call is TRBV5-1, the J call TRBJ2-5; D not certain. CDR1 SGHRS and CDR2 YFSETQ come from the germline V gene. The V gene lost 7 bases and the J gene lost 5 bases, with 12 bases spanning the gap. The CDR3 sequence is 12 residues long. The CDR3 loop is CASSSSGETQYF. The CDR3 nucleotides read TGCGCCAGCTCAAGCAGTGGGGAGACCCAGTACTTC.

The chain joins TRBV9 to TRBJ2-7; 7 bases line up with TRBD1. Germline V gives CDR1 SGDLS, CDR2 YYNGEE. The J segment lost 4 bases and the V segment lost 5 bases, leaving 6 bases of the junction unmatched. The CDR3 has 13 amino acids. The CDR3 bases are TGTGCCAGCAGTGTGGGACAGTCATACGAGCAGTACTTC. Translated, it gives CASSVGQSYEQYF.

This clone was counted between two and nine times. In DNA form, the CDR3 reads TGTGCCACCACACGGACTAGCGGGACTGACGAGCAGTACTTC. Translated, it gives CATTRTSGTDEQYF. The chain uses TRBV2 and TRBJ2-7; 12 positions match TRBD2. Germline values: CDR1 SNHLY, CDR2 FYNNEI. The CDR3 runs 14 residues. J was trimmed by 5 bases and V by 10 bases; bases with no gene match: 9.

The V gene is TRBV7-3, the J gene TRBJ2-3; 8 positions agree with TRBD2. This CDR3 has 17 residues. The junction had 12 bases not matched to a gene; V was cut back by 5 bases and J by 2 bases. Germline assignment: CDR1 SGHTA and CDR2 FQGTGA. The CDR3 protein is CASSPAVLAGLTDTQYF. The CDR3, as DNA: TGTGCCAGCAGCCCCGCGGTGTTAGCGGGACTCACAGATACGCAGTATTTT.

This chain links TRBV4-1 with TRBJ1-1; D not certain. This CDR3 region has 14 residues. Per the germline V gene, CDR1 is MGHRA and CDR2 is YSYEKL. V lost 0 bases, J lost 1 base, and 6 bases lay in between. The DNA for the CDR3 is TGCGCCAGCAGCCAAGAGGGCAGGAACACTGAAGCTTTCTTT. This codes for CASSQEGRNTEAFF.

In this sample, this clone turned up a few times. The gene calls are TRBV7-3 and TRBJ2-2; possibly TRBD2 for D (6 bases). V lost 8 bases and J lost 2, with 9 bases in between. The CDR3 is 13 residues long. Germline V gene sequence: CDR1 SGHTA, CDR2 FQGTGA. The CDR3 protein is CASRGTNTGELFF. The DNA for the CDR3 is TGTGCCAGCCGGGGGACTAACACCGGGGAGCTGTTTTTT.

The genes are TRBV25-1 and TRBJ2-1; weak D call: TRBD1 (6 bases). V dropped 2 bases and J dropped 2 bases, with 13 bases sitting between them. This CDR3 has 16 residues. CDR1 is MGHDK and CDR2 is SYGVNS in the germline V gene. The CDR3, as DNA: TGTGCCAGCAGTGAAGCTAGTTGGACAGCCTACAATGAGCAGTTCTTC. Protein: CASSEASWTAYNEQFF. Variable domain in full (rest from reference TRBV25-1 and TRBJ2-1): EADIYQTPRYLVIGTGKKITLECSQTMGHDKMYWYQQDPGMELHLIHYSYGVNSTEKGDLSSESTVSRIRTEHFPLTLESARPSHTSQYLCASSEASWTAYNEQFFGPGTRLTVL.

The chain carries TRBV29-1 and TRBJ2-7; 7 bases are shared with TRBD2. This CDR3 spans 13 amino acids. The J segment lost 4 bases and the V segment lost 3 bases, leaving 6 bases of the junction unmatched. CDR1 and CDR2 (germline): SQVTM, ANQGSEA. The DNA of the CDR3 is TGCAGCGTTGAGGGCGGGAGTAGGTACGAGCAGTACTTC. Protein product: CSVEGGSRYEQYF.

V is TRBV7-2 and J is TRBJ2-7, with D possibly TRBD2 on 6 matching bases. This CDR3 is 15 amino acids long. Germline V CDR1 and CDR2: SGHTA, FQGNSA. V shed 3 bases and J shed 0 bases, with 12 bases lying between them. The CDR3 sequence: CASSFGLPSSYEQYF. CDR3 DNA: TGTGCCAGCAGCTTCGGACTACCGAGCTCCTACGAGCAGTACTTC.

The chain joins TRBV7-6 to TRBJ2-1, with D uncertain. Germline assignment: CDR1 SGHVS and CDR2 FNYEAQ. The CDR3 runs 14 residues. V lost 1 base, J lost 2 bases, and 6 bases lay in between. The DNA of the CDR3 is TGTGCCAGCAGCTTAGTAACGCCCTACAATGAGCAGTTCTTC. Residues: CASSLVTPYNEQFF.

The chain recombines TRBV9 with TRBJ2-3; 13 bases align to TRBD2. Germline CDR1 SGDLS, CDR2 YYNGEE. V dropped 0 bases and J dropped 3; count of bases not matched to a gene: 13. The CDR3 runs 20 residues. CDR3 residues: CASSVEGIGLAGDVTDTQYF. CDR3 coding DNA: TGTGCCAGCAGCGTAGAGGGGATTGGACTAGCGGGAGATGTGACAGATACGCAGTATTTT.

The chain carries TRBV19 and TRBJ1-1; D remains unclear. Germline lookup yields CDR1 LNHDA and CDR2 SQIVND (reference sequence). The CDR3 is made up of 14 amino acids. V lost 1 base and J 1 base, leaving 7 bases between the germline ends. The CDR3 is CASSIGGRNTEAFF. In DNA, the CDR3 is TGTGCCAGTAGTATAGGCGGCAGGAACACTGAAGCTTTCTTT.

The chain couples TRBV27 to TRBJ2-1; 7 bases align to TRBD1. V trimming: 1 base; J trimming: 9 bases; junction bases outside the gene matches: 3. CDR3 length: 13 residues. CDR1 MNHEY and CDR2 SMNVEV come from the germline V gene (reference sequence). DNA for the CDR3: TGTGCCAGCAGTTTATGCAGGGGGTGTGAGCAGTTCTTC. Translation gives CASSLCRGCEQFF.

The CDR3 region has the DNA TGTGCCAGCAGTGCCGGGACTAGATCCCACAATGAGCAGTTCTTC. Protein: CASSAGTRSHNEQFF. This chain connects TRBV6-1 to TRBJ2-1; 8 positions agree with TRBD2. Trimming at V came to 4 bases and at J to 5 bases, leaving 7 bases not matched to a gene. CDR3 length: 15 amino acids. CDR1 is MNHNS and CDR2 is SASEGT in the germline V gene.

The chain recombines TRBV27 with TRBJ2-2; TRBD2 matches at 7 bases. CDR1 and CDR2 (germline): MNHEY, SMNVEV (reference sequence). V shed 4 bases and J 4 bases; nucleotides not matched to a gene: 9. The CDR3 loop spans 16 amino acids. CDR3 DNA sequence: TGTGCCAGCAGTTCCCCCGGACTAGATTTCACCGGGGAGCTGTTTTTT. Translation gives CASSSPGLDFTGELFF.

The rearrangement joins TRBV5-1 to TRBJ2-7; D is unclear. In germline, CDR1 is SGHRS, CDR2 YFSETQ. This CDR3 region has 14 residues. The V gene lost 4 bases and the J gene lost 0 bases, with 11 bases spanning the gap. The CDR3 protein is CASSLGSGSYEQYF. The CDR3 DNA follows: TGCGCCAGCAGCCTTGGATCGGGCTCCTACGAGCAGTACTTC.

V is TRBV13 and J is TRBJ1-4; TRBD1 matches at 7 bases. The germline V gene encodes CDR1 PRHDT and CDR2 FYEKMQ (reference sequence). The J segment lost 4 bases and the V segment lost 3 bases, leaving 8 bases of the junction unmatched. This CDR3 comprises 16 residues. CDR3 in DNA: TGTGCCAGCAGCTTTTACGGGACAGACAATAATGAAAAACTGTTTTTT. It specifies CASSFYGTDNNEKLFF. Full variable domain (missing parts from reference TRBV13 and TRBJ1-4): AAGVIQSPRHLIKEKRETATLKCYPIPRHDTVYWYQQGPGQDPQFLISFYEKMQSDKGSIPDRFSAQQFSDYHSELNMSSLELGDSALYFCASSFYGTDNNEKLFFGSGTQLSVL.

This clone was seen just once. The rearrangement links TRBV6-6 to TRBJ2-5; D unresolved. V shed 4 bases and J shed 4 bases, with 13 bases lying between them. Per the germline V gene, CDR1 is MNHNY and CDR2 is SVGAGI (reference sequence). This CDR3 is built from 14 residues. CDR3 sequence: CASSSVVVGETQYF. The CDR3 nucleotides are TGTGCCAGCAGTTCGGTGGTTGTGGGAGAGACCCAGTACTTC.